This TCR beta chain came from a study of blood T cells in healthy people across ages. The authors drew around 9.3 milliliters of peripheral blood from each donor. Total RNA extracted from each sample amounted to at least 5 micrograms. The table lists this clonotype with a few counts. Its matching antigen is unknown. Primers used in a second PCR of roughly 6 to 12 cycles were a sample-barcoded 5' primer and a J-beta primer mix. TCRdb ran MiXCR on the 5' RACE reads and lists one entry per CDR3 protein. The table has under 2,000,000 distinct CDR3 sequences, approximately 50% seen once. Overall study results and limits: Whereas aged donors had fewer naive CD4+ cells, long-lived donors had more of them and higher diversity. Roughly linear declines in TCR beta diversity per million T cells occurred with age.

The germline gives CDR1 SGHDN, CDR2 FVKESK. The CDR3 totals 18 residues. J lost 4 bases, V lost 3 bases, and 13 bases had no gene match. The V gene is TRBV14, the J gene TRBJ2-5; TRBD2 aligns across 11 bases. The sample consisted of blood. The clonotype comes from a middle-aged woman in good health. The CDR3 sequence is CASSQRKRLAGFGETQYF. The CDR3 DNA reads as TGTGCCAGCAGCCAGCGGAAGAGACTAGCGGGGTTCGGAGAGACCCAGTACTTC.